The 25 T cell receptor beta chains listed next were all sequenced from one sample in a study of HIV-infected patients and healthy controls. Via MiXCR, TCRdb re-called the 5' RACE reads, giving one row per CDR3 protein. The table includes tens of thousands of distinct CDR3 sequences, roughly 16% detected once. The sequenced material came from CD4+ T cells from blood. The source of these receptors is a human donor in good health.

The rearrangement joins TRBV9 to TRBJ2-5, with D unresolved. Per germline, CDR1 SGDLS and CDR2 YYNGEE. The CDR3 is made up of 13 amino acids. The V and J ends lost 2 bases and 7 bases respectively, with 12 bases between them. The CDR3 DNA sequence: TGTGCCAGCAGCGTCCTCGCTATAGGGACCCAGTACTTC. This translates into CASSVLAIGTQYF. Filled out from reference TRBV9 and TRBJ2-5, the complete variable domain reads DSGVTQTPKHLITATGQRVTLRCSPRSGDLSVYWYQQSLDQGLQFLIQYYNGEERAKGNILERFSAQQFPDLHSELNLSSLELGDSALYFCASSVLAIGTQYFGPGTRLLVL.

This clonotype was seen at least ten times. The chain links TRBV12-3 or TRBV12-4 to TRBJ2-2; 7 bases match TRBD1. The CDR3 consists of 13 residues. Losses at the gene ends were 3 bases for V and 6 bases for J; bases not matched to a gene: 1. This CDR3 is CASSFDRAGELFF. The CDR3 DNA is TGTGCCAGCAGTTTCGACAGGGCCGGGGAGCTGTTTTTT.

In this sample, this clonotype turned up a few times. The chain carries TRBV2 and TRBJ2-1; D unclear. Trimming shortened V by 7 bases and J by 0 bases, and 25 bases separated the two germline ends. This CDR3 comprises 19 residues. CDR1 is SNHLY and CDR2 is FYNNEI in the germline V gene. This chain's CDR3 is CASIWLKHRALSSYNEQFF. CDR3 bases: TGTGCCAGCATCTGGTTAAAGCACAGAGCCCTAAGCTCCTACAATGAGCAGTTCTTC.

The chain recombines TRBV3-1 with TRBJ2-2, with D tentatively TRBD2 (5 bases). From germline, CDR1 is LGHDT and CDR2 YNNKEL (reference sequence). This CDR3 has 14 amino acids. V was trimmed by 1 base and J by 7 bases, leaving 10 bases between them. The CDR3 sequence is CASSQARGSGELFF. CDR3 bases: TGTGCCAGCAGCCAAGCGAGAGGGAGCGGGGAGCTGTTTTTT.

This clonotype was observed a few times. V is TRBV5-1 and J is TRBJ1-1, with TRBD1 as a possible D gene (6 bases). V gave up 3 bases and J gave up 1 base, with 10 bases separating them. The CDR3 sequence is 14 residues long. CDR1 and CDR2 from the germline V gene are SGHRS and YFSETQ. The CDR3 coding sequence is TGCGCCAGCAGCTGGGGGGCGGGGAACACTGAAGCTTTCTTT. Residues: CASSWGAGNTEAFF.

This chain links TRBV12-3 or TRBV12-4 with TRBJ2-1; possibly TRBD1 or TRBD2 for D (6 bases each). The CDR3 consists of 16 residues. The germline V and J ends were trimmed by 3 bases and 2 bases, with 14 bases remaining between them. The chain's CDR3 is CASSFGRGGPYNEQFF. The DNA for the CDR3 is TGTGCCAGCAGTTTCGGGAGAGGGGGACCCTACAATGAGCAGTTCTTC.

The V and J genes are TRBV6-1 and TRBJ1-3; D is undetermined. V was shortened by 6 bases and J by 1 base, with 13 bases between the two germline ends. CDR1 and CDR2 (germline): MNHNS, SASEGT. This CDR3 is 15 amino acids long. The CDR3 sequence: CASSPPVGSGNTIYF. CDR3 DNA: TGTGCCAGCAGCCCTCCAGTAGGATCTGGAAACACCATATATTTT.

This clonotype was counted at least ten times. The chain joins TRBV30 to TRBJ2-1; D may be TRBD1 (7 bases). Looked up from germline, CDR1 is GTSNPN and CDR2 is SVGIG (reference sequence). With 1 base removed from V and 6 bases from J, the gap between germline ends came to 22 bases. The CDR3 contains 17 residues. The DNA for the CDR3 is TGTGCCTGGAGTGCCTGGACAGGAGGCGGGGTAGTCAATGAGCAGTTCTTC. This encodes CAWSAWTGGGVVNEQFF.

This chain uses TRBV6-1 with TRBJ1-2; D not certain. Germline V gene lookup returns CDR1 MNHNS and CDR2 SASEGT. The ends were cut back, 1 base at V and 4 bases at J, with 13 bases in the middle. CDR3 size: 15 residues. The CDR3 coding sequence is TGTGCCAGCAGTGAAGGACCGGTGAGGGTCTATGGCTACACCTTC. This sequence encodes CASSEGPVRVYGYTF.

This clonotype came up many times. V usage is TRBV6-1 and J usage is TRBJ2-2; D is perhaps TRBD1 (6 bases). Trimming stripped 9 bases from V and 6 bases from J, with 14 bases between. This CDR3 is built from 13 residues. CDR1 and CDR2 from the germline V gene are MNHNS and SASEGT. DNA of the CDR3: TGTGCCAGTGGACAGTTCTCTGCCGGGGAGCTGTTTTTT. This codes for CASGQFSAGELFF.

As DNA, the CDR3 is TGTGCCAGCAGTCCCGCGGCTAGCGGGTACCAAGAGACCCAGTACTTC. This codes for CASSPAASGYQETQYF. The genes are TRBV5-5 and TRBJ2-5, with 8 bases that match TRBD2. Germline trimming cut 5 bases from V and 0 bases from J; bases unmatched to any gene: 9. Germline V gene data show CDR1 as SGHKS and CDR2 as YYEKEE (reference sequence). CDR3 length: 16 amino acids.

The chain combines TRBV7-9 with TRBJ2-1; 16 nucleotides line up with TRBD2. Trimming at V came to 5 bases and at J to 9 bases, leaving 13 bases not matched to a gene. Looked up from germline, CDR1 is SEHNR and CDR2 is FQNEAQ (reference sequence). The length of the CDR3 is 18 residues. The CDR3 sequence: CASSPGLAGGSGVREQFF. The CDR3 DNA follows: TGTGCCAGCAGCCCGGGACTAGCGGGAGGGTCTGGAGTTCGTGAGCAGTTCTTC.

J is TRBJ2-1 and V is TRBV7-2, with 7 nucleotides matching TRBD1. The CDR3 length is 16 residues. The V gene's germline CDR1 is SGHTA and CDR2 FQGNSA. Unmatched junction bases numbered 9, after V lost 3 bases and J lost 4 bases. The CDR3 protein is CASSFRWDRIYNEQFF. The CDR3 nucleotides are TGTGCCAGCAGCTTTAGGTGGGACAGAATTTACAATGAGCAGTTCTTC.

This clonotype was detected only a few times. The chain joins TRBV6-6 to TRBJ1-2, with D possibly TRBD1 on 5 matching bases. The CDR3 spans 14 residues. The V and J ends lost 0 bases and 7 bases respectively, with 12 bases between them. Germline CDR1 and CDR2: MNHNY and SVGAGI (reference sequence). CDR3 DNA: TGTGCCAGCAGTTACTCCGGGGGAGTGGGTGGCTACACCTTC. Protein sequence: CASSYSGGVGGYTF.

The chain has TRBV27 and TRBJ2-7; D is unclear. The CDR3 totals 14 residues. Between the trimmed V and J ends, which lost 0 bases and 6 bases, there was a span of 12 bases. Looked up from germline, CDR1 is MNHEY and CDR2 is SMNVEV (reference sequence). CDR3 nucleotides: TGTGCCAGCAGTTTATCGGCCCGGGTAGGCGAGCAGTACTTC. It codes for CASSLSARVGEQYF.

Comments on this clonotype: One end of the junction does not line up with germline, which may come from a read error. The gene calls are TRBV12-3 or TRBV12-4 and TRBJ2-2, with a possible D match to TRBD1 (6 bases). The CDR3 spans 17 residues. CDR3 nucleotide sequence: TGTGCCGGCAGTTCGCCACAAAGTACAGGGAACCCCGGGGAGCTGTTTTTT. Translation: CAGSSPQSTGNPGELFF.

The rearrangement uses TRBV9 and TRBJ2-3; 8 nucleotides line up with TRBD2. The junction had 14 bases not matched to a gene; V was cut back by 6 bases and J by 5 bases. Germline V CDR1 and CDR2: SGDLS, YYNGEE. This CDR3 comprises 16 residues. CDR3 nucleotide sequence: TGTGCCAGCACCCTCGGGGGGGCATCTTCGGTAGATACGCAGTATTTT. It encodes CASTLGGASSVDTQYF.

This clonotype was observed at least ten times. The rearrangement uses TRBV14 and TRBJ1-1; 12 positions match TRBD1. V gave up 0 bases and J gave up 1 base; unmatched junction bases: 3. Germline V gene lookup returns CDR1 SGHDN and CDR2 FVKESK. The CDR3 extends over 17 amino acids. DNA for the CDR3: TGTGCCAGCAGCCAAGATCTGGGACAGGGGGCGAACACTGAAGCTTTCTTT. The encoded protein is CASSQDLGQGANTEAFF.

This clonotype showed up many times. V is TRBV28 and J is TRBJ2-1; TRBD2 agrees at 8 bases. The CDR3 is made up of 18 amino acids. Germline V CDR1 and CDR2: MDHEN, SYDVKM. V shed 3 bases and J 0 bases; nucleotides not matched to a gene: 10. The CDR3 protein is CASSFYPTSGSSYNEQFF. The CDR3 bases are TGTGCCAGCAGTTTCTACCCCACAAGCGGGAGCTCCTACAATGAGCAGTTCTTC.

This clonotype was detected a few times. The rearrangement joins TRBV12-3 or TRBV12-4 to TRBJ1-2, with D maybe TRBD1 (6 bases). The CDR3 loop spans 15 amino acids. V dropped 2 bases and J dropped 7 bases, with 17 bases sitting between them. CDR3 bases: TGTGCCAGCAGTTTATTCCGGGCTCCCAGGGGTGGCTACACCTTC. It is translated as CASSLFRAPRGGYTF.

The chain combines TRBV7-9 with TRBJ1-4, with 9 bases fitting TRBD1. Germline trimming cut 5 bases from V and 7 bases from J; bases unmatched to any gene: 8. There are 15 residues in the CDR3. Germline CDR1 SEHNR, CDR2 FQNEAQ (reference sequence). The CDR3 DNA reads as TGTGCCAGCAGCCTCAGACAGGGGGGAGTTGAAAAACTGTTTTTT. It is translated as CASSLRQGGVEKLFF.

The chain combines TRBV28 with TRBJ2-1; no clear D gene. This CDR3 spans 12 amino acids. V lost 2 bases and J 7 bases, leaving 6 bases between the germline ends. Germline V gene sequence: CDR1 MDHEN, CDR2 SYDVKM. CDR3 residues: CASSLMRNEQFF. CDR3 nucleotide sequence: TGTGCCAGCAGTTTAATGAGGAATGAGCAGTTCTTC. Full variable domain (outside the CDR3, taken from reference TRBV28 and TRBJ2-1): DVKVTQSSRYLVKRTGEKVFLECVQDMDHENMFWYRQDPGLGLRLIYFSYDVKMKEKGDIPEGYSVSREKKERFSLILESASTNQTSMYLCASSLMRNEQFFGPGTRLTVL.

This clonotype was recorded many times. The CDR3 DNA reads TGTGCCAGCAGTTTGAAGATCAGTCGAGGCTACACCTTC. Its translation: CASSLKISRGYTF. The rearrangement joins TRBV28 to TRBJ1-2; D uncertain. CDR3 length: 13 residues. Trimming stripped 3 bases from V and 8 bases from J, with 13 bases between. In germline, CDR1 is MDHEN, CDR2 SYDVKM.

The CDR3: CASSVQGNQPQHF. CDR3 coding DNA: TGTGCCAGCAGCGTTCAGGGGAATCAGCCCCAGCATTTT. This chain links TRBV12-3 or TRBV12-4 with TRBJ1-5; perhaps TRBD1 as D (6 bases). Trimming pared 6 bases from V and 4 bases from J, leaving 10 bases between. The CDR3 sequence is 13 residues long.

In this sample, this clonotype turned up a few times. The chain uses TRBV7-8 and TRBJ2-2; perhaps D is TRBD1 or TRBD2 (5 bases each). The germline CDR1 and CDR2 sequences are SGHVS and FQNEAQ. Trimming pared 6 bases from V and 1 base from J, leaving 12 bases between. CDR3 length equals 15 residues. The CDR3 sequence is CASRGPRLNTGELFF. The CDR3 region has the DNA TGTGCCAGCAGGGGACCTCGGCTGAACACCGGGGAGCTGTTTTTT.